Following are 23 T cell receptor beta chains from one sample sequenced in a study of cytomegalovirus exposure and HLA in healthy donors (dated by TCRdb to 2016 to 2017). Library preparation used the immunoSEQ multiplex PCR assay. A mixture of 60 forward primers for TCR Vbeta segments and 13 reverse primers for TCR Jbeta segments was used in the multiplex PCR. TCRdb limited this immuneACCESS table to in-frame rearrangements with V and J called. A share of clones is missing; checked studies link under half to unresolved V genes, and the rest is unexplained. Counted in this sample were over 150,000 clones; around 74% of them appeared once. Over 2.5% of the sample belongs to the ten largest clones. Sequencing used PBMCs. The receptors originated from a male donor in good health and CMV-seronegative.

On this clone: One end of the junction fails to match germline, which may point to a read error. In DNA, the CDR3 is TGTACCAGCAGGGGACAGAGGACCCAAGAGACCCAGTACTTC. This encodes CTSRGQRTQETQYF. J is TRBJ2-5 and V is TRBV25-1, with 7 bases that match TRBD1. Germline loops: CDR1 MGHDK, CDR2 SYGVNS. This CDR3 contains 14 residues.

The DNA of the CDR3 is TGTGCCAGCAGTTCCCTATCAGGCCCCCATCTTGAAGCTTTCTTT. It is translated as CASSSLSGPHLEAFF. The gene calls are TRBV27 and TRBJ1-1; D is undetermined. Per germline, CDR1 MNHEY and CDR2 SMNVEV (reference sequence). The germline V and J ends were trimmed by 4 bases and 7 bases, with 19 bases remaining between them. The CDR3 is made up of 15 amino acids.

V is TRBV19 and J is TRBJ2-1; D is uncertain. Germline V gives CDR1 LNHDA, CDR2 SQIVND (reference sequence). V gave up 2 bases and J gave up 3 bases, with 11 bases separating them. CDR3 size: 15 residues. CDR3 coding DNA: TGTGCCAGTAGTATAATGGCCAACGTCTACAATGAGCAGTTCTTC. This gives the protein CASSIMANVYNEQFF. The whole variable domain, remainder taken from reference TRBV19 and TRBJ2-1, is DGGITQSPKYLFRKEGQNVTLSCEQNLNHDAMYWYRQDPGQGLRLIYYSQIVNDFQKGDIAEGYSVSREKKESFPLTVTSAQKNPTAFYLCASSIMANVYNEQFFGPGTRLTVL.

The chain joins TRBV19 to TRBJ2-7; 12 bases are shared with TRBD2. The junction had 14 bases not matched to a gene; V was cut back by 7 bases and J by 1 base. CDR1 is LNHDA and CDR2 is SQIVND in the germline V gene (reference sequence). The CDR3 sequence is 18 residues long. This CDR3 is CASTIRGLAGGPSYEQYF. CDR3 bases: TGTGCCAGTACCATCCGGGGGCTAGCGGGAGGGCCGTCCTACGAGCAGTACTTC.

This clone was observed a handful of times. The V call is TRBV7-2, the J call TRBJ2-1, with D possibly TRBD2 on 6 matching bases. CDR1 is SGHTA and CDR2 is FQGNSA in the germline V gene. CDR3 length: 15 residues. The V gene lost 1 base and the J gene lost 9 bases, with 16 bases spanning the gap. CDR3 in amino acids: CASSLVKGTLGEQFF. Written as DNA, the CDR3 is TGTGCCAGCAGCTTAGTAAAGGGGACTTTGGGTGAGCAGTTCTTC.

Only a few counts were recorded for this clone. The chain carries TRBV5-6 and TRBJ2-7; possible D gene TRBD1, 5 bases. V was trimmed by 0 bases and J by 2 bases, leaving 9 bases between them. There are 14 residues in the CDR3. CDR1 SGHDT and CDR2 YYEEEE come from the germline V gene. CDR3 in DNA: TGTGCCAGCAGCTTGGGGGGCAGTACCTACGAGCAGTACTTC. Protein: CASSLGGSTYEQYF.

V gene TRBV30 combines with J gene TRBJ2-1, with D possibly being TRBD2 (5 bases). The germline V gene has CDR1 GTSNPN and CDR2 SVGIG (reference sequence). The CDR3 is 16 amino acids. The germline V and J ends were trimmed by 3 bases and 0 bases, with 15 bases remaining between them. CDR3 coding DNA: TGTGCCTGGAGCGAACTAGTGGCGGGCTCCTACAATGAGCAGTTCTTC. This translates into CAWSELVAGSYNEQFF.

The J gene is TRBJ2-7, the V gene TRBV9; 7 bases map to TRBD2. CDR1 is SGDLS and CDR2 is YYNGEE in the germline V gene. The CDR3 sequence is 17 residues long. V was pared by 3 bases and J by 0 bases, with 12 bases of the junction left unmatched. The CDR3 DNA reads TGTGCCAGCAGCGCCTTGACTAGCCCAAGGAGCTCCTACGAGCAGTACTTC. As protein: CASSALTSPRSSYEQYF.

J is TRBJ1-2 and V is TRBV4-1, with TRBD1 as a possible D gene (6 bases). Per germline, CDR1 MGHRA and CDR2 YSYEKL. This CDR3 contains 15 residues. The ends were cut back, 5 bases at V and 3 bases at J, with 16 bases in the middle. The DNA of the CDR3 is TGCGCCAGCAGCGCGACGACAGGAGCAGACTATGGCTACACCTTC. This sequence encodes CASSATTGADYGYTF.

This sequence joins TRBV6-5 and TRBJ1-2; D unresolved. Deletions cut 2 bases from V and 4 bases from J, with 11 bases between. Germline V CDR1 and CDR2: MNHEY, SVGAGI. The CDR3 is 14 residues long. The CDR3 nucleotides are TGTGCCAGCAGTTACGGGCAGTTGTCCTATGGCTACACCTTC. Translated, it gives CASSYGQLSYGYTF.

The chain employs TRBV6-5 and TRBJ1-5; D perhaps matches TRBD1 (6 bases). Germline CDR1 and CDR2: MNHEY and SVGAGI. V was pared by 4 bases and J by 2 bases, with 12 bases between. The CDR3 has 15 residues. In DNA form, the CDR3 reads TGTGCCAGCAGTTTGCAGGGGATGGGCAATCAGCCCCAGCATTTT. Residues: CASSLQGMGNQPQHF.

This chain connects TRBV5-6 to TRBJ1-2; TRBD1 matches at 9 bases. V lost 3 bases and J lost 11; bases outside the gene matches: 11. CDR3 size: 14 residues. The germline gives CDR1 SGHDT, CDR2 YYEEEE. The CDR3 spells CASSWGETGGLYTF. The CDR3 DNA reads as TGTGCCAGCAGCTGGGGAGAGACAGGGGGACTTTACACCTTC.

The chain has TRBV28 and TRBJ1-1, with 9 bases that match TRBD1. After removal of 5 bases from V and 1 base from J, the junction contained 8 bases not matched to a gene. CDR3 size: 16 residues. Germline CDR1 is MDHEN and CDR2 is SYDVKM. The CDR3 protein is CASSPRLGQGNTEAFF. CDR3 DNA sequence: TGTGCCAGCAGTCCTCGGCTGGGACAGGGGAACACTGAAGCTTTCTTT.

The chain combines TRBV6-5 with TRBJ1-5; tentative D call: TRBD1 (6 bases). The CDR3 loop spans 15 amino acids. V was trimmed by 6 bases and J by 2 bases, leaving 14 bases between them. The germline gives CDR1 MNHEY, CDR2 SVGAGI. Here the CDR3 reads CASRRGTRGNQPQHF. The CDR3 bases are TGTGCCAGCAGAAGGGGGACCAGAGGCAATCAGCCCCAGCATTTT.

CDR3 DNA sequence: TGTGCCAGCACCAAAGTAGGGGGACGGAATAATTCACCCCTCCACTTT. Translating it yields CASTKVGGRNNSPLHF. The chain has TRBV11-3 and TRBJ1-6; D possibly corresponds to TRBD1 (6 bases). The CDR3 is 16 residues long. The V gene's germline CDR1 is SGHNT and CDR2 YENEEA. V lost 7 bases, J lost 5 bases, and 18 bases lay in between.

This clone appeared a few times. The chain links TRBV5-4 to TRBJ1-1; the D gene is possibly TRBD1 (6 bases). The germline CDR1 and CDR2 sequences are SGHNT and YYREEE (reference sequence). The CDR3 has 15 amino acids. Trimming removed 0 bases from V and 1 base from J, with 10 bases in between. This CDR3 reads CASSLGPGANTEAFF. In DNA form, the CDR3 reads TGTGCCAGCAGCTTGGGGCCAGGGGCGAACACTGAAGCTTTCTTT.

This rearrangement joins TRBV6-5 to TRBJ1-2; D is possibly TRBD1 (5 bases). Per the germline V gene, CDR1 is MNHEY and CDR2 is SVGAGI. V dropped 5 bases and J dropped 7 bases, with 14 bases sitting between them. The CDR3 length is 13 residues. The CDR3 DNA is TGTGCCAGCAGTGTTACAGGCGGGGGTGGCTACACCTTC. It specifies CASSVTGGGGYTF.

In its sample, this clone was seen once. The genes are TRBV7-9 and TRBJ1-1; TRBD1 aligns across 10 bases. J was trimmed by 0 bases and V by 4 bases; bases with no gene match: 2. CDR1 SEHNR and CDR2 FQNEAQ come from the germline V gene (reference sequence). The CDR3 is 15 amino acids. CDR3 sequence reads: CASSSTGGMNTEAFF. In DNA form, the CDR3 reads TGTGCCAGCAGCTCGACAGGGGGCATGAACACTGAAGCTTTCTTT.

This chain connects TRBV9 to TRBJ2-7; weak D call: TRBD1 (5 bases). V dropped 0 bases and J dropped 3 bases, with 10 bases sitting between them. Germline loops: CDR1 SGDLS, CDR2 YYNGEE. The CDR3 runs to 14 residues. In DNA form, the CDR3 reads TGTGCCAGCAGCGTAGGGGGCAGCGTCTACGAGCAGTACTTC. Its translation: CASSVGGSVYEQYF.

This chain joins TRBV6-1 and TRBJ1-5; D is undetermined. The CDR3 runs 12 residues. CDR1 and CDR2 from the germline V gene are MNHNS and SASEGT. V shed 6 bases and J shed 8 bases, with 11 bases lying between them. The CDR3 is CASREEGKPQHF. CDR3 coding DNA: TGTGCCAGCAGGGAGGAGGGAAAGCCCCAGCATTTT.

This chain joins TRBV7-8 and TRBJ2-3, with D unclear. Germline assignment: CDR1 SGHVS and CDR2 FQNEAQ. The CDR3 loop spans 15 amino acids. V lost 1 base and J 6 bases, leaving 14 bases between the germline ends. CDR3 DNA: TGTGCCAGCAGCTTAGTGGGCCCAAGGTCGGATACGCAGTATTTT. Translation gives CASSLVGPRSDTQYF. Together with reference TRBV7-8 and TRBJ2-3, the CDR3 gives the full variable domain: GAGVSQSPRYKVAKRGQDVALRCDPISGHVSLFWYQQALGQGPEFLTYFQNEAQLDKSGLPSDRFFAERPEGSVSTLKIQRTQQEDSAVYLCASSLVGPRSDTQYFGPGTRLTVL.

V is TRBV6-6 and J is TRBJ2-7; D is possibly TRBD1 (6 bases). This CDR3 has 16 residues. V was cut by 0 bases and J by 0 bases, with 12 bases left in between. The V gene's germline CDR1 is MNHNY and CDR2 SVGAGI (reference sequence). CDR3 DNA sequence: TGTGCCAGCAGTTACTCCGGTGTACAGGGCTCCTACGAGCAGTACTTC. Its translation: CASSYSGVQGSYEQYF.

J is TRBJ1-2 and V is TRBV5-4, with D tentatively TRBD1 (5 bases). V gave up 0 bases and J gave up 8 bases, with 11 bases separating them. In germline, CDR1 is SGHNT, CDR2 YYREEE (reference sequence). The CDR3 has 13 amino acids. The CDR3 nucleotides are TGTGCCAGCAGCTTGGGGGGGGTAGGGGGCTACACCTTC. Its translation: CASSLGGVGGYTF.